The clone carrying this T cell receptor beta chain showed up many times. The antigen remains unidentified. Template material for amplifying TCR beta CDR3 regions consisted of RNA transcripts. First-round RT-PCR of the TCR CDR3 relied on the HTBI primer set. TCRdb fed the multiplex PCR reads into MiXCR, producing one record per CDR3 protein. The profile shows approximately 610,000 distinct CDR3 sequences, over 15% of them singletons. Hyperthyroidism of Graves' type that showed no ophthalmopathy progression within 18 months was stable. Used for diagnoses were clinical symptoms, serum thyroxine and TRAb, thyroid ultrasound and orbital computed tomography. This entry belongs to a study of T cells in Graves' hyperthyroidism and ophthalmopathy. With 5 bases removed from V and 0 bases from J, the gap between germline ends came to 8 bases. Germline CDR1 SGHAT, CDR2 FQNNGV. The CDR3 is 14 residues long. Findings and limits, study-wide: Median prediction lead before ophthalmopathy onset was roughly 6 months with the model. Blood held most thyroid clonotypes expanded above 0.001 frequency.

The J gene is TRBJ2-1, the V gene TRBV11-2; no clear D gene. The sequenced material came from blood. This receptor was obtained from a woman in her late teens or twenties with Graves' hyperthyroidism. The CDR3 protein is CASSGLSSYNEQFF. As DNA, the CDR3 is TGTGCCAGCAGCGGTCTAAGCTCCTACAATGAGCAGTTCTTC.